This TCR beta chain was profiled in a study of T cell responses to AZD1222 COVID-19 vaccine. Whole-study findings and limits: The number of AZD1222 recipients seropositive at baseline was only five or six. Donor demographics were predominantly white British with a female majority; clonal diversity may be underestimated. It was only after the peak T cell response that any repertoires were sampled.

A remark on this clone: No antigen is known for it.

Looked up from germline, CDR1 is LNHDA and CDR2 is SQIVND (reference sequence). Trimming left V 3 bases short and J 2 bases short, with 15 bases between. This CDR3 spans 16 amino acids. Assay: immunoSEQ multiplex PCR; the TCRdb copy retains only in-frame clones and omits some. Of about 120,000 clones listed, approximately 85% are singletons. The starting material was peripheral blood, obtained on day 0 of MenACWY control vaccination. This sequence joins TRBV19 and TRBJ2-3; D unclear. The TCR sequence derives from an adult in good health. CDR3 nucleotide sequence: TGTGCCAGTAGTATCCCACACCGTGGGGACACAGATACGCAGTATTTT. Translating it yields CASSIPHRGDTDTQYF.